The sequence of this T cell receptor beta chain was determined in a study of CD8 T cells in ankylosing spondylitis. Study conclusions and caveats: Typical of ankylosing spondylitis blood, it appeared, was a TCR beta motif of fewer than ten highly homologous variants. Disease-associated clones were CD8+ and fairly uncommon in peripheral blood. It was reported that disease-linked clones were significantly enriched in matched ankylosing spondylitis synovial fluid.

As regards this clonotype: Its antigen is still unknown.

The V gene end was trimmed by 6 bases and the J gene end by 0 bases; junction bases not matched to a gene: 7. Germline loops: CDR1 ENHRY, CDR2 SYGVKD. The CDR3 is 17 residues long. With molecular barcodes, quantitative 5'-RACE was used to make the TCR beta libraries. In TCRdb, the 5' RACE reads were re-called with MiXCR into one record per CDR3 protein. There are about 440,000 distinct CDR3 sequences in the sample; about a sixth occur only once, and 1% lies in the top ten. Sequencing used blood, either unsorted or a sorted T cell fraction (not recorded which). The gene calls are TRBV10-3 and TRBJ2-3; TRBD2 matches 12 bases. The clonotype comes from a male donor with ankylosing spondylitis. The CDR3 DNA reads TGTGCCATCAGCACGACTAGCGGGGGATCTAGCACAGATACGCAGTATTTT. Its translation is CAISTTSGGSSTDTQYF.